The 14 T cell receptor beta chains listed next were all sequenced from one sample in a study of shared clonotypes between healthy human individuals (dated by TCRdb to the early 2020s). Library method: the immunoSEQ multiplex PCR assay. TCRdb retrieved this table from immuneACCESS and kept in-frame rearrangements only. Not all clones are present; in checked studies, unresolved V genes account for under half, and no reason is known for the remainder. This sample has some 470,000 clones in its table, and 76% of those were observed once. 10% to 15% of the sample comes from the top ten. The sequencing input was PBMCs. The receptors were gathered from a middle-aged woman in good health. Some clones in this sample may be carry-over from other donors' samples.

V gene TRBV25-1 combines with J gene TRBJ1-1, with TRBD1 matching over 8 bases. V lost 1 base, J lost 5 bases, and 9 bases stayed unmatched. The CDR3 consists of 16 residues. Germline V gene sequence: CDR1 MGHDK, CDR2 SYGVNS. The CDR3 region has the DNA TGTGCCAGCAGTGAATCATCCAGGGGGCGAAAGACTGAAGCTTTCTTT. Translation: CASSESSRGRKTEAFF.

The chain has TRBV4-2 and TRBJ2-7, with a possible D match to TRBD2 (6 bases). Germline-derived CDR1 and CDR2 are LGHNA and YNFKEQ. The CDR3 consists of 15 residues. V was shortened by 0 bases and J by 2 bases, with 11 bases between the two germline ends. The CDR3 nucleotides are TGTGCCAGCAGCCAAGATTATAGCGGACCCTACGAGCAGTACTTC. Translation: CASSQDYSGPYEQYF.

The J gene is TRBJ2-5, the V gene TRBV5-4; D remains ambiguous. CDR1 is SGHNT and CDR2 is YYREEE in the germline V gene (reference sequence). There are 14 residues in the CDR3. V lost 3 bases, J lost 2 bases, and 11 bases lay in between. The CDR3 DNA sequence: TGTGCCAGCAGCTCCTCCTCTTTGCAAGAGACCCAGTACTTC. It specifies CASSSSSLQETQYF.

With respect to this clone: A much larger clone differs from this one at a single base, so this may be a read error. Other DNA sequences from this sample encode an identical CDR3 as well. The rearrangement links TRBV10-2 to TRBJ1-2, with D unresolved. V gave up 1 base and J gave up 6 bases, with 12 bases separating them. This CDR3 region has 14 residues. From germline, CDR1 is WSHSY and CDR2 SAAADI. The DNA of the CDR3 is TGCGCCAGCAGTGAGTATCCGCCGAGAGATGGCTACACCTTC. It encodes CASSEYPPRDGYTF.

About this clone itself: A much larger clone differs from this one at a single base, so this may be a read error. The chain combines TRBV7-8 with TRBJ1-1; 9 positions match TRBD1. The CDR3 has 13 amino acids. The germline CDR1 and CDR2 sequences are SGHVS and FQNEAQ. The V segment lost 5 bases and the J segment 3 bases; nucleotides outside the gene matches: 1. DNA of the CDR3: TGTGCCAGCAGCCGACAGGGGGACACTGAAGCTTTCTTT. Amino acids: CASSRQGDTEAFF.

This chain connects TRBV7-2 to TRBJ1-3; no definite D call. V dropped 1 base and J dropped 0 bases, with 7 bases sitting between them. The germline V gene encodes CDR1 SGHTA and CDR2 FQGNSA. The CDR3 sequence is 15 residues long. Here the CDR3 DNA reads TGTGCCAGCAGCTTAGATCCGGTCTCTGGAAACACCATATATTTT. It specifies CASSLDPVSGNTIYF. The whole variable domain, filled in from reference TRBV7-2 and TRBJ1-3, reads GAGVSQSPSNKVTEKGKDVELRCDPISGHTALYWYRQSLGQGLEFLIYFQGNSAPDKSGLPSDRFSAERTGGSVSTLTIQRTQQEDSAVYLCASSLDPVSGNTIYFGEGSWLTVV.

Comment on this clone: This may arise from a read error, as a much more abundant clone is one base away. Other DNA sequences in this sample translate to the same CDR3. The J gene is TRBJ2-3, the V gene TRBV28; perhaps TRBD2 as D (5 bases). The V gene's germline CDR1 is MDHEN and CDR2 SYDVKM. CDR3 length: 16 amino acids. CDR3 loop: CASSYAGFVDTDTQYF. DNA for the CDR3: TGCGCCAGCAGTTACGCGGGCTTCGTAGACACAGATACGCAGTATTTT.

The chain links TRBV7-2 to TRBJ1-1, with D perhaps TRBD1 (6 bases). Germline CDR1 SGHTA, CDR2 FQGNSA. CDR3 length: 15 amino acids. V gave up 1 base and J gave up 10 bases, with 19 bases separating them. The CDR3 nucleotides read TGTGCCAGCAGCTTAGACGTGGTGGCAGGGGTTAGAGCTTTCTTT. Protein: CASSLDVVAGVRAFF.

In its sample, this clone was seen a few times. The CDR3 reads CASSVEGTYGYTF. The CDR3 DNA reads as TGTGCCAGCAGCGTAGAAGGGACCTATGGCTACACCTTC. The gene calls are TRBV9 and TRBJ1-2; possible D gene TRBD1, 5 bases. The V end was cut by 0 bases, the J end by 4 bases, with 7 bases between. CDR1 and CDR2 from the germline V gene are SGDLS and YYNGEE. The CDR3 has 13 residues. The full variable domain, with the rest looked up from reference TRBV9 and TRBJ1-2, is DSGVTQTPKHLITATGQRVTLRCSPRSGDLSVYWYQQSLDQGLQFLIQYYNGEERAKGNILERFSAQQFPDLHSELNLSSLELGDSALYFCASSVEGTYGYTFGSGTRLTVV.

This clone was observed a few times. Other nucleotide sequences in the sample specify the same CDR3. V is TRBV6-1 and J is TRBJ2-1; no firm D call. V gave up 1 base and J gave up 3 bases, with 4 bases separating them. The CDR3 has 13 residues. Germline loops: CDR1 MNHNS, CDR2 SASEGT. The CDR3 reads CASSEDSYNEQFF. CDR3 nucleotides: TGTGCCAGCAGTGAAGACAGCTACAATGAGCAGTTCTTC.

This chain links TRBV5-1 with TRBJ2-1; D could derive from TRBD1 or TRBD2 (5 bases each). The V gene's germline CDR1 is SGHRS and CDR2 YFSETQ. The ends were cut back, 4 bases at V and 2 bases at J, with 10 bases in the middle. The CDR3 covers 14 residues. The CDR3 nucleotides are TGCGCCAGCAGCCCGGGACGGACCTACAATGAGCAGTTCTTC. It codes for CASSPGRTYNEQFF.

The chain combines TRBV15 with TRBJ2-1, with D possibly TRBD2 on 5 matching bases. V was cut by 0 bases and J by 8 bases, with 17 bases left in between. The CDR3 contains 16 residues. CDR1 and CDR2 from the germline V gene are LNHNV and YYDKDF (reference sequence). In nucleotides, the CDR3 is TGTGCCACCAGCAGAGAGGCAAGTGGCGGGTGGGATGAGCAGTTCTTC. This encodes CATSREASGGWDEQFF.

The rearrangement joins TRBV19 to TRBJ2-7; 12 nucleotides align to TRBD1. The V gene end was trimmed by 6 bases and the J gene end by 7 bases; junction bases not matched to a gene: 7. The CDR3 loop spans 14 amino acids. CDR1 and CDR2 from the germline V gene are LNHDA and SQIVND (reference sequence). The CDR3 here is CASSKGQGAREQYF. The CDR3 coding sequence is TGTGCCAGTAGCAAGGGACAGGGGGCGCGTGAGCAGTACTTC.

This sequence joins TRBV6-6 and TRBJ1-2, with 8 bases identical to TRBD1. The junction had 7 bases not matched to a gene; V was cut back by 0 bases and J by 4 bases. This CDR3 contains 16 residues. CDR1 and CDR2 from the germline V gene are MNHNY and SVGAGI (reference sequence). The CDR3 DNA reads TGTGCCAGCAGTTACTCTGGAGCAGGGGGCGGCTATGGCTACACCTTC. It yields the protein CASSYSGAGGGYGYTF.